These T cell receptor beta chains were read from a single sample in a study of T cells in Graves' hyperthyroidism and ophthalmopathy. TCRdb redid the calling of the multiplex PCR reads with MiXCR, one entry per CDR3 protein. The sample holds more than 600,000 distinct CDR3 sequences, about 16% seen once. Sequencing used blood. The origin of the receptors is a man younger than 30 with Graves' hyperthyroidism. Both conserved end residues are part of each CDR3. D genes are given only for firm matches. The size entry is marked missing in some rows and otherwise reads once, few, many or a size class.

clone size: .; V gene: TRBV28; J gene: TRBJ2-2; D gene: .; CDR3 protein: CASSLIALKNTGELFF; CDR3 DNA: TGTGCCAGCAGTTTAATTGCCCTCAAGAACACCGGGGAGCTGTTTTTT
clone size: .; V gene: TRBV7-9; J gene: TRBJ1-6; D gene: .; CDR3 protein: CASSLEQYNSPLHF; CDR3 DNA: TGTGCCAGCAGCTTAGAACAGTATAATTCACCCCTCCACTTT
clone size: .; V gene: TRBV6-2/TRBV6-3; J gene: TRBJ2-1; D gene: .; CDR3 protein: CASSSVLYNEQFF; CDR3 DNA: TGTGCCAGCAGTTCGGTGCTTTACAATGAGCAGTTCTTC
clone size: .; V gene: TRBV7-9; J gene: TRBJ2-2; D gene: TRBD2; CDR3 protein: CASSLARGTSGSSGELFF; CDR3 DNA: TGTGCCAGCAGCCTGGCCCGGGGGACTAGCGGGTCCTCCGGGGAGCTGTTTTTT
clone size: many; V gene: TRBV7-2; J gene: TRBJ2-7; D gene: .; CDR3 protein: CASSPSRYEQYF; CDR3 DNA: TGTGCCAGCAGTCCATCCAGGTACGAGCAGTACTTC
clone size: few; V gene: TRBV10-3; J gene: TRBJ2-7; D gene: .; CDR3 protein: CAISESLGSPYEQYF; CDR3 DNA: TGTGCCATCAGTGAGTCCCTCGGGAGTCCCTACGAGCAGTACTTC
clone size: few; V gene: TRBV6-2/TRBV6-3; J gene: TRBJ2-2; D gene: .; CDR3 protein: CASSYLTITGELFF; CDR3 DNA: TGTGCCAGCAGTTACCTAACGATCACCGGGGAGCTGTTTTTT
clone size: many; V gene: TRBV5-1; J gene: TRBJ2-7; D gene: .; CDR3 protein: CASSLLGTRGAEQYF; CDR3 DNA: TGCGCCAGCAGCTTGTTGGGGACCCGAGGGGCCGAGCAGTACTTC
clone size: many; V gene: TRBV18; J gene: TRBJ1-5; D gene: .; CDR3 protein: CASSPGTTGNQPQHF; CDR3 DNA: TGTGCCAGCTCTCCAGGCACTACCGGGAATCAGCCCCAGCATTTT
clone size: .; V gene: TRBV19; J gene: TRBJ2-2; D gene: .; CDR3 protein: CASTAVLGGELFF; CDR3 DNA: TGTGCCAGTACGGCAGTACTAGGCGGGGAGCTGTTTTTT
clone size: .; V gene: TRBV28; J gene: TRBJ2-5; D gene: .; CDR3 protein: CASSSYRDQETQYF; CDR3 DNA: TGTGCCAGCAGTTCATACAGGGACCAAGAGACCCAGTACTTC
clone size: .; V gene: TRBV7-9; J gene: TRBJ2-3; D gene: TRBD2; CDR3 protein: CASSVLAGGLLDTQYF; CDR3 DNA: TGTGCCAGCAGCGTACTAGCGGGAGGGCTCCTAGATACGCAGTATTTT
clone size: few; V gene: TRBV6-5; J gene: TRBJ2-5; D gene: TRBD2; CDR3 protein: CASSYFAGVVETQYF; CDR3 DNA: TGTGCCAGCAGTTACTTTGCGGGAGTTGTAGAGACCCAGTACTTC
clone size: .; V gene: TRBV6-1; J gene: TRBJ2-2; D gene: .; CDR3 protein: CASSPFGPAGELFF; CDR3 DNA: TGTGCCAGCAGTCCCTTCGGACCCGCCGGGGAGCTGTTTTTT
clone size: many; V gene: TRBV12-3/TRBV12-4; J gene: TRBJ1-2; D gene: TRBD1; CDR3 protein: CASSSPGQGVYGYTF; CDR3 DNA: TGTGCCAGCAGTTCACCGGGACAGGGCGTTTATGGCTACACCTTC
clone size: many; V gene: TRBV2; J gene: TRBJ2-7; D gene: TRBD1; CDR3 protein: CASSEAGGWAGGEQYF; CDR3 DNA: TGTGCCAGCAGTGAAGCAGGGGGTTGGGCAGGGGGCGAGCAGTACTTC
clone size: few; V gene: TRBV6-5; J gene: TRBJ1-5; D gene: .; CDR3 protein: CASSYDGLEPQHF; CDR3 DNA: TGTGCCAGCAGTTACGACGGGTTGGAGCCCCAGCATTTT
clone size: many; V gene: TRBV6-1; J gene: TRBJ1-1; D gene: TRBD1; CDR3 protein: CASKPGTGMRAEAFF; CDR3 DNA: TGTGCCAGCAAACCCGGGACAGGGATGAGGGCTGAAGCTTTCTTT
clone size: many; V gene: TRBV15; J gene: TRBJ1-2; D gene: TRBD1; CDR3 protein: CATSSQDRGLYGYTF; CDR3 DNA: TGTGCCACCAGCAGTCAAGACAGGGGACTTTATGGCTACACCTTC
clone size: .; V gene: TRBV4-3; J gene: TRBJ1-2; D gene: .; CDR3 protein: CASSQDHRVQNYGYTF; CDR3 DNA: TGCGCCAGCAGCCAAGATCACAGGGTGCAAAACTATGGCTACACCTTC
clone size: few; V gene: TRBV15; J gene: TRBJ2-7; D gene: TRBD2; CDR3 protein: CATTRDYLYEQYF; CDR3 DNA: TGTGCCACCACTCGGGACTACCTCTACGAGCAGTACTTC
clone size: many; V gene: TRBV3-1; J gene: TRBJ1-1; D gene: .; CDR3 protein: CASSQETGLQDNVGNTEAFF; CDR3 DNA: TGTGCCAGCAGCCAAGAAACAGGGTTGCAAGATAATGTCGGGAACACTGAAGCTTTCTTT
clone size: few; V gene: TRBV28; J gene: TRBJ2-3; D gene: .; CDR3 protein: CASSTTGLGDTQYF; CDR3 DNA: TGTGCCAGCAGTACGACAGGTCTAGGAGATACGCAGTATTTT